This T cell receptor beta chain was profiled in a study of regulatory T cells in long-lasting Graves disease. CDR3 length: 13 amino acids. Deletions cut 7 bases from V and 1 base from J, with 10 bases between. Germline assignment: CDR1 SGHRS and CDR2 YFSETQ. Regarding time point: newly diagnosed GD, antithyroid drugs for less than 3 months. PBMCs were the source of the RNA used for TCR sequencing. In this cohort, patients came from an endocrinology department located in Xi'an, China. HTBI primers from iRepertoire and Arm-PCR of CDR3 regions yielded the TCR beta libraries. TCRdb reprocessed the multiplex PCR reads with MiXCR, giving one entry per CDR3 protein. The sample comprises a few hundred thousand distinct CDR3 sequences, about 15% of which are singletons, and about 7.6% rests with the top ten. This clonotype was observed a handful of times. Its matching antigen is unknown. Study-wide points: Persistent Graves' patients had lower TCR diversity than newly diagnosed ones. Gene preferences differed: TRBV28, TRBJ1-2, TRBJ2-5 in persistent cases.

The same sample was also used in a study of T cells in Graves' hyperthyroidism and ophthalmopathy. This second study says: Prediction of ophthalmopathy progression came a median around 7.1 months pre-onset.

The origin of this receptor is a woman aged 40 to 50 with Graves disease. J is TRBJ2-3 and V is TRBV5-1, with D tentatively TRBD2 (6 bases). Sequenced here: peripheral blood mononuclear cells (PBMCs), sampled at new diagnosis, from a patient treated with antithyroid drugs. Here the CDR3 DNA reads TGCGCCAGCCGCGGGGCGGGCACAGATACGCAGTATTTT. It specifies CASRGAGTDTQYF.